One sample yielded the 17 T cell receptor beta chains listed below, sequenced in a study of T cell responses to AZD1222 COVID-19 vaccine. Here immunoSEQ multiplex PCR was the method, and the copy in TCRdb shows in-frame clones only, minus some. Of roughly 97,000 clones listed, over 70% were seen once; the top ten hold around 9%. The input for sequencing was peripheral blood, taken on day 0 of AZD1222 vaccination. The source is an adult in good health.

Note on this clone: Other DNA variants within this sample encode the same CDR3. The V and J genes are TRBV19 and TRBJ2-1; D unresolved. The CDR3 extends over 13 amino acids. V was clipped by 5 bases and J by 3 bases, with 8 bases between them. Germline CDR1 and CDR2: LNHDA and SQIVND (reference sequence). CDR3 amino acids: CASSSRGYNEQFF. The CDR3 nucleotides read TGTGCCAGTAGTTCTCGCGGCTACAATGAGCAGTTCTTC. The full variable domain, rest sourced from reference TRBV19 and TRBJ2-1, is DGGITQSPKYLFRKEGQNVTLSCEQNLNHDAMYWYRQDPGQGLRLIYYSQIVNDFQKGDIAEGYSVSREKKESFPLTVTSAQKNPTAFYLCASSSRGYNEQFFGPGTRLTVL.

This clone was observed a handful of times. This chain connects TRBV7-2 to TRBJ1-5, with D possibly TRBD1 on 5 matching bases. The CDR3 sequence is 16 residues long. Germline values: CDR1 SGHTA, CDR2 FQGNSA. Trimming pared 5 bases from V and 0 bases from J, leaving 14 bases between. The CDR3 here is CASSLGATASNQPQHF. CDR3 coding DNA: TGTGCCAGCAGCCTAGGGGCTACGGCTAGCAATCAGCCCCAGCATTTT.

This chain connects TRBV14 to TRBJ2-2, with 10 bases lining up with TRBD2. Germline trimming cut 3 bases from V and 2 bases from J; bases unmatched to any gene: 9. The germline CDR1 and CDR2 sequences are SGHDN and FVKESK. The CDR3 has 18 amino acids. CDR3 amino acids: CASSHVGVAGGNTGELFF. The CDR3 DNA follows: TGTGCCAGCAGCCACGTGGGAGTAGCGGGAGGCAACACCGGGGAGCTGTTTTTT.

The chain links TRBV7-6 to TRBJ2-4; TRBD1 or TRBD2 may be the D gene (5 bases each). This CDR3 spans 14 amino acids. Per the germline V gene, CDR1 is SGHVS and CDR2 is FNYEAQ. V dropped 5 bases and J dropped 8 bases, with 16 bases sitting between them. The CDR3 DNA is TGTGCCAGCAGCCCTGGGACGCTGGGAGACATTCAGTACTTC. It codes for CASSPGTLGDIQYF.

The gene calls are TRBV5-7 and TRBJ2-7; 8 bases are a match to TRBD1. TRBV5-7 is identified as an open reading frame with a role that is uncertain. The CDR3 has 12 residues. The ends lost 0 bases at V and 7 bases at J; junction bases unmatched: 0. CDR3 sequence reads: CASSLGTGEQYF. The CDR3 region has the DNA TGTGCCAGCAGCTTGGGGACAGGGGAGCAGTACTTC.

V is TRBV5-1 and J is TRBJ2-5; 11 bases match TRBD2. This CDR3 is built from 16 residues. Per germline, CDR1 SGHRS and CDR2 YFSETQ. J was trimmed by 2 bases and V by 0 bases; bases with no gene match: 3. This CDR3 reads CASSLGLAGGQETQYF. The CDR3 nucleotides are TGCGCCAGCAGCTTGGGGCTAGCGGGGGGACAAGAGACCCAGTACTTC.

The chain is built from TRBV19 and TRBJ2-7, with D perhaps being TRBD1 or TRBD2 (6 bases each). The CDR3 consists of 14 residues. Germline V gene lookup returns CDR1 LNHDA and CDR2 SQIVND (reference sequence). Trimming removed 3 bases at V and 6 bases at J, with 15 bases between. The CDR3 sequence: CASSIPGGRFEQYF. For the CDR3, the DNA is TGTGCCAGTAGTATCCCCGGGGGCCGTTTCGAGCAGTACTTC.

This chain connects TRBV5-6 to TRBJ2-6; unclear D gene. This CDR3 comprises 14 residues. Trimming pared 4 bases from V and 2 bases from J, leaving 7 bases between. CDR1 and CDR2 from the germline V gene are SGHDT and YYEEEE. Here the CDR3 reads CASSPGTGANVLTF. CDR3 in DNA: TGTGCCAGCAGCCCTGGCACTGGGGCCAACGTCCTGACTTTC.

This sequence joins TRBV5-6 and TRBJ1-2; D might be TRBD1 (5 bases). Germline V gives CDR1 SGHDT, CDR2 YYEEEE. The V end was cut by 1 base, the J end by 6 bases, with 7 bases between. The CDR3 covers 12 residues. CDR3 bases: TGTGCCAGCAGCTTGAGGGGCGATGGCTACACCTTC. Translated, it gives CASSLRGDGYTF.

The V gene is TRBV6-2 or TRBV6-3, the J gene TRBJ2-1; 9 nucleotides align to TRBD1. CDR3 length: 13 amino acids. Germline trimming cut 6 bases from V and 11 bases from J; bases unmatched to any gene: 8. CDR1 and CDR2 from the germline V gene are MNHEY and SVGEGT. In DNA form, the CDR3 reads TGTGCCAGCAGCACATTTGGACAGGGGAAGCAGTTCTTC. Residues: CASSTFGQGKQFF.

This chain connects TRBV7-9 to TRBJ2-3; D is undetermined. The CDR3 loop spans 14 amino acids. CDR1 is SEHNR and CDR2 is FQNEAQ in the germline V gene (reference sequence). V lost 3 bases and J lost 6, with 13 bases in between. The CDR3: CASSFPGALDTQYF. In DNA, the CDR3 is TGTGCCAGCAGCTTTCCAGGCGCGTTGGATACGCAGTATTTT. Variable domain in full (rest from reference TRBV7-9 and TRBJ2-3): DTGVSQNPRHKITKRGQNVTFRCDPISEHNRLYWYRQTLGQGPEFLTYFQNEAQLEKSRLLSDRFSAERPKGSFSTLEIQRTEQGDSAMYLCASSFPGALDTQYFGPGTRLTVL.

CDR3 DNA sequence: TGTGCCACCAGCGGTGCATTCAGGGCCTCCCAAGAGACCCAGTACTTC. The encoded protein is CATSGAFRASQETQYF. The J gene is TRBJ2-5, the V gene TRBV15, with D perhaps TRBD1 (5 bases). V lost 5 bases and J lost 1, with 17 bases in between. The CDR3 sequence is 16 residues long. CDR1 is LNHNV and CDR2 is YYDKDF in the germline V gene (reference sequence).

This clone was counted only a few times. The chain is built from TRBV6-5 and TRBJ1-4; the D is unclear. With 0 bases removed from V and 8 bases from J, the gap between germline ends came to 13 bases. CDR3 length equals 15 residues. Looked up from germline, CDR1 is MNHEY and CDR2 is SVGAGI. CDR3 bases: TGTGCCAGCAGTTACTCGGCCTTCGCCCACGAAAAACTGTTTTTT. Amino acid sequence: CASSYSAFAHEKLFF.

Here the CDR3 reads CASSQASGGRETQYF. The CDR3 region has the DNA TGTGCCAGCAGCCAAGCTAGCGGGGGGCGGGAGACCCAGTACTTC. This sequence joins TRBV7-3 and TRBJ2-5, with 11 bases that match TRBD2. Trimming cost V 5 bases and J 5 bases; bases outside gene matches: 7. There are 15 residues in the CDR3. CDR1 SGHTA and CDR2 FQGTGA come from the germline V gene. The whole variable domain, remainder taken from reference TRBV7-3 and TRBJ2-5, is GAGVSQTPSNKVTEKGKYVELRCDPISGHTALYWYRQSLGQGPEFLIYFQGTGAADDSGLPNDRFFAVRPEGSVSTLKIQRTERGDSAVYLCASSQASGGRETQYFGPGTRLLVL.

The chain uses TRBV28 and TRBJ2-3; D unclear. CDR3 length: 13 residues. Trimming stripped 7 bases from V and 6 bases from J, with 14 bases between. Per germline, CDR1 MDHEN and CDR2 SYDVKM. The CDR3: CASNSLQKDTQYF. CDR3 bases: TGTGCCAGCAATTCGCTCCAGAAGGATACGCAGTATTTT.

This chain joins TRBV27 and TRBJ2-7; a weak D match, TRBD1 (6 bases). V lost 5 bases, J lost 6 bases, and 23 bases lay in between. The CDR3 sequence is 16 residues long. Germline V CDR1 and CDR2: MNHEY, SMNVEV (reference sequence). For the CDR3, the DNA is TGTGCCAGCAGTACAAGTGGGGGCTCGCTCGCTTCCGAGCAGTACTTC. Encoded protein: CASSTSGGSLASEQYF.

CDR3 amino acids: CASAKTGTAYGYTF. The CDR3 DNA is TGTGCCAGTGCGAAGACCGGGACAGCCTATGGCTACACCTTC. V gene TRBV19 combines with J gene TRBJ1-2; the match to TRBD1 covers 7 bases. CDR3 length equals 14 residues. Germline-derived CDR1 and CDR2 are LNHDA and SQIVND (reference sequence). After removal of 8 bases from V and 4 bases from J, the junction contained 10 bases not matched to a gene. Full variable domain (missing parts from reference TRBV19 and TRBJ1-2): DGGITQSPKYLFRKEGQNVTLSCEQNLNHDAMYWYRQDPGQGLRLIYYSQIVNDFQKGDIAEGYSVSREKKESFPLTVTSAQKNPTAFYLCASAKTGTAYGYTFGSGTRLTVV.